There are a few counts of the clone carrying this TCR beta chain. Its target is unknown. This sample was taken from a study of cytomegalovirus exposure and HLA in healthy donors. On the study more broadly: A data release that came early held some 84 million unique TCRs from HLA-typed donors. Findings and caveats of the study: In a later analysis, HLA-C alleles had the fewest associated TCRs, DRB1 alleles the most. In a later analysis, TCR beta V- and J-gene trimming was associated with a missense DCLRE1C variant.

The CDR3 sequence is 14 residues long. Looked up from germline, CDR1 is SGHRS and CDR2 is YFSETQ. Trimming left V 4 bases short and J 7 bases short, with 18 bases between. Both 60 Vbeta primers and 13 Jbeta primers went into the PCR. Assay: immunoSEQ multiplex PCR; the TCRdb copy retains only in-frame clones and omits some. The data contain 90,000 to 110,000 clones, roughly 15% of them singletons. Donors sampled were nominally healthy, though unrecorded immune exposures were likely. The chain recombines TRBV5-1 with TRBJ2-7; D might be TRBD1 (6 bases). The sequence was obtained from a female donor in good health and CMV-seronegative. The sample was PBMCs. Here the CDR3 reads CASSPGQDNSEQYF. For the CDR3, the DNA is TGCGCCAGCAGCCCGGGACAAGATAACTCGGAGCAGTACTTC.